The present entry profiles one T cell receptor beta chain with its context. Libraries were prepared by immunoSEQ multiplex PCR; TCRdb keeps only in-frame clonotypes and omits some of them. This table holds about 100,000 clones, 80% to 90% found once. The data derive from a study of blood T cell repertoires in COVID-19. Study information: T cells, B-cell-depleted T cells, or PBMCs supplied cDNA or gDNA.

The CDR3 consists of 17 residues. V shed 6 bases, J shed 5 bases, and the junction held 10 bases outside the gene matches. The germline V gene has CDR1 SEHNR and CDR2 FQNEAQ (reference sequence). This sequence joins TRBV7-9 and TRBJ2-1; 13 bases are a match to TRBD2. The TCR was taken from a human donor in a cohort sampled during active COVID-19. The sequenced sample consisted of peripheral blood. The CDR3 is CASSRTSGRGDDNEQFF. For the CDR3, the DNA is TGTGCCAGCAGTAGGACTAGCGGGAGAGGGGATGACAATGAGCAGTTCTTC.